The 32 T cell receptor beta chains in this list originate from one sample, sequenced in a study of T cells after yellow fever vaccination. A single record per CDR3 protein comes from TCRdb applying MiXCR to the 5' RACE reads. The sample includes about 74,000 distinct CDR3 sequences, approximately 6.5% seen only once; the top ten take about a third. This specimen consisted of CD8+ T cells sorted from PBMCs, obtained less than 6 days after the first yellow fever vaccination. The receptor source for this set is a man between 18 and 29 years old who received the YFV17D yellow fever vaccine.

This clonotype was observed a handful of times. V is TRBV12-3 or TRBV12-4 and J is TRBJ2-5, with D possibly TRBD2 on 6 matching bases. Trimming left V 7 bases short and J 1 base short, with 13 bases between. The CDR3 spans 14 residues. The CDR3 sequence: CASTQGGAQETQYF. CDR3 DNA: TGTGCCAGCACCCAGGGCGGGGCCCAAGAGACCCAGTACTTC.

The V call is TRBV4-1, the J call TRBJ1-2; unclear D gene. The CDR3 length is 15 residues. The V end lost 4 bases, the J end lost 7 bases, and 19 bases lay between the germline ends. Germline V gene data show CDR1 as MGHRA and CDR2 as YSYEKL. Here the CDR3 reads CASSPHGLEWGGYTF. The CDR3 bases are TGCGCCAGCAGCCCTCACGGGCTGGAATGGGGTGGCTACACCTTC.

This clonotype was seen many times. This sequence joins TRBV4-1 and TRBJ2-3; 14 bases line up with TRBD2. J gave up 3 bases and V 4 bases, and 9 bases lay outside the gene matches. CDR3 length: 18 amino acids. CDR1 and CDR2 (germline): MGHRA, YSYEKL. The CDR3 nucleotides read TGCGCCAGCAGCCGCCGACTAGCGGGGGGGCCGGGTACAGATACGCAGTATTTT. This sequence encodes CASSRRLAGGPGTDTQYF.

This clonotype appeared a few times. J is TRBJ2-4 and V is TRBV14; TRBD1 agrees at 9 bases. Germline V gene data show CDR1 as SGHDN and CDR2 as FVKESK. The CDR3 consists of 15 residues. Unmatched junction bases numbered 9, after V lost 4 bases and J lost 8 bases. The CDR3 coding sequence is TGTGCCAGCAGCCCAACGGGACAGGGCTGGGACATTCAGTACTTC. It encodes CASSPTGQGWDIQYF.

At least ten counts were recorded for this clonotype. The gene calls are TRBV6-2 or TRBV6-3 and TRBJ2-1, with 7 bases identical to TRBD2. CDR1 and CDR2 from the germline V gene are MNHEY and SVGEGT. There are 14 residues in the CDR3. V shed 2 bases, J shed 8 bases, and the junction held 6 bases outside the gene matches. CDR3 coding DNA: TGTGCCAGCAGTTACGGGCTAGCGGCGGATGAGCAGTTCTTC. This gives the protein CASSYGLAADEQFF.

Notes on this clonotype: Relative to the germline gene, one junction end is altered; a read error may explain this. The chain is built from TRBV27 and TRBJ2-1; TRBD1 is a possible D gene (6 bases). CDR1 is MNHEY, CDR2 SMNVEV, per germline (reference sequence). This CDR3 is built from 13 residues. The CDR3 DNA is TGTGCCACCGCGGACAGCTCCGACAATGAGCAGTTCTTC. It codes for CATADSSDNEQFF.

This rearrangement joins TRBV20-1 to TRBJ2-1; 9 nucleotides align to TRBD2. Germline CDR1 is DFQATT and CDR2 is SNEGSKA (reference sequence). This CDR3 spans 14 amino acids. Trimming removed 1 base from V and 9 bases from J; junction bases left unmatched: 7. In DNA, the CDR3 is TGCAGTGCTAGAGCGAGACTAGCGGATGCTGAGCAGTTCTTC. Its translation: CSARARLADAEQFF.

The chain carries TRBV10-2 and TRBJ2-5; possible D gene TRBD1, 6 bases. The CDR3 sequence is 13 residues long. Germline loops: CDR1 WSHSY, CDR2 SAAADI. Trimming pared 3 bases from V and 5 bases from J, leaving 10 bases between. For the CDR3, the DNA is TGCGCCAGCAGTGATTGGGGGCTGGAGACCCAGTACTTC. The encoded protein is CASSDWGLETQYF.

This clonotype has at least ten counts. The chain is built from TRBV5-5 and TRBJ2-2, with a weak D call TRBD1 (6 bases). V was shortened by 1 base and J by 3 bases, with 13 bases between the two germline ends. This CDR3 has 16 residues. The germline V gene has CDR1 SGHKS and CDR2 YYEKEE (reference sequence). The CDR3 region is CASSLLDRRDTGELFF. The CDR3 nucleotides are TGTGCCAGCAGCTTGCTCGACAGGAGAGACACCGGGGAGCTGTTTTTT.

The chain combines TRBV7-3 with TRBJ2-2; TRBD2 matches at 7 bases. This CDR3 is built from 15 residues. Germline CDR1 SGHTA, CDR2 FQGTGA. Trimming cost V 5 bases and J 6 bases; bases outside gene matches: 9. The CDR3 bases are TGTGCCAGCAGCCCCATGGGGGGGGTCCCCGGGGAGCTGTTTTTT. Translated, it gives CASSPMGGVPGELFF.

V and J are TRBV7-2 and TRBJ2-7; no firm D call. The CDR3 totals 15 residues. CDR1 is SGHTA and CDR2 is FQGNSA in the germline V gene. V lost 1 base and J lost 2, with 12 bases in between. CDR3 residues: CASSLVGDAAYEQYF. CDR3 DNA: TGTGCCAGCAGCTTAGTCGGTGACGCAGCCTACGAGCAGTACTTC.

V gene TRBV13 combines with J gene TRBJ1-4, with D possibly TRBD1 on 5 matching bases. Germline CDR1 reads PRHDT; CDR2 reads FYEKMQ (reference sequence). The germline V and J ends were trimmed by 6 bases and 9 bases, with 11 bases remaining between them. CDR3 length: 12 amino acids. CDR3 loop: CASRRGTKKLFF. CDR3 nucleotides: TGTGCCAGCAGGCGTGGGACCAAAAAACTGTTTTTT.

The V and J genes are TRBV7-9 and TRBJ1-2; unclear D gene. This CDR3 has 10 residues. Germline CDR1 reads SEHNR; CDR2 reads FQNEAQ (reference sequence). Deletions cut 5 bases from V and 5 bases from J, with 3 bases between. CDR3: CASSGYGYTF. The CDR3 DNA is TGTGCCAGCAGCGGGTATGGCTACACCTTC.

This rearrangement joins TRBV29-1 to TRBJ1-2; 9 bases agree with TRBD1. Unmatched junction bases numbered 4, after V lost 0 bases and J lost 5 bases. CDR1 is SQVTM, CDR2 ANQGSEA, per germline. CDR3 length: 14 residues. The CDR3 DNA follows: TGCAGCGTTGAAGAGTTGGACAGGGGTTATGGCTACACCTTC. Translation gives CSVEELDRGYGYTF.

This clonotype has only a few counts. The genes are TRBV2 and TRBJ2-1; D might be TRBD1 (6 bases). V lost 10 bases, J lost 8 bases, and 12 bases lay in between. The germline CDR1 and CDR2 sequences are SNHLY and FYNNEI. This CDR3 region has 11 residues. The CDR3 DNA reads TGTGCCACGGCACAGGGTCATGAGCAGTTCTTC. As protein: CATAQGHEQFF.

The chain combines TRBV12-3 or TRBV12-4 with TRBJ2-2, with D hard to call. Between the trimmed V and J ends, which lost 8 bases and 9 bases, there was a span of 16 bases. The CDR3 runs 13 residues. CDR3 sequence: CASGVAHVRELFF. CDR3 nucleotides: TGTGCCAGCGGAGTAGCCCATGTCCGGGAGCTGTTTTTT.

This clonotype was found a few times. The chain is built from TRBV6-5 and TRBJ1-4, with D possibly being TRBD1 (5 bases). Trimming shortened V by 0 bases and J by 0 bases, and 14 bases separated the two germline ends. The CDR3 extends over 18 amino acids. Germline V gene data show CDR1 as MNHEY and CDR2 as SVGAGI. The CDR3 spells CASSYSRGRLATNEKLFF. DNA for the CDR3: TGTGCCAGCAGTTACTCCCGGGGCAGACTAGCAACTAATGAAAAACTGTTTTTT.

By share, this clonotype counts as medium-sized. The chain links TRBV13 to TRBJ2-3, with no clear D. Trimming pared 3 bases from V and 0 bases from J, leaving 4 bases between. CDR1 and CDR2 from the germline V gene are PRHDT and FYEKMQ (reference sequence). This CDR3 is 13 amino acids long. The CDR3 is CASSFSSTDTQYF. CDR3 in DNA: TGTGCCAGCAGCTTCTCCAGCACAGATACGCAGTATTTT. The complete variable domain, with remaining parts taken from reference TRBV13 and TRBJ2-3, reads AAGVIQSPRHLIKEKRETATLKCYPIPRHDTVYWYQQGPGQDPQFLISFYEKMQSDKGSIPDRFSAQQFSDYHSELNMSSLELGDSALYFCASSFSSTDTQYFGPGTRLTVL.

This chain links TRBV3-1 with TRBJ1-6; D not certain. The CDR3 loop spans 16 amino acids. Germline V gene sequence: CDR1 LGHDT, CDR2 YNNKEL (reference sequence). Trimming shortened V by 0 bases and J by 9 bases, and 15 bases separated the two germline ends. The CDR3 reads CASSQDISAAISPLHF. The CDR3 DNA sequence: TGTGCCAGCAGCCAAGACATATCGGCAGCTATTTCACCCCTCCACTTT.

This rearrangement joins TRBV4-2 to TRBJ2-5; the match to TRBD1 covers 8 bases. The trim removed 4 bases at V and 1 base at J, leaving 5 bases unmatched. Germline lookup yields CDR1 LGHNA and CDR2 YNFKEQ. The CDR3 extends over 15 amino acids. The CDR3 DNA reads as TGTGCCAGCAGCCTCGGACAGGGAGCCCAAGAGACCCAGTACTTC. Translating gives CASSLGQGAQETQYF.

The V call is TRBV12-3 or TRBV12-4, the J call TRBJ1-5; 9 nucleotides align to TRBD1. V lost 3 bases, J lost 5 bases, and 2 bases stayed unmatched. There are 14 residues in the CDR3. The CDR3 loop is CASSFGTGYQPQHF. CDR3 DNA sequence: TGTGCCAGCAGTTTCGGGACAGGGTATCAGCCCCAGCATTTT.

This clonotype came up many times. The chain recombines TRBV5-6 with TRBJ2-7; possibly TRBD1 or TRBD2 for D (5 bases each). CDR3 length equals 14 residues. Germline V gives CDR1 SGHDT, CDR2 YYEEEE. V was pared by 4 bases and J by 2 bases, with 13 bases between. The CDR3, as DNA: TGTGCCAGCAGCGTTGGGGACGGACCCTACGAGCAGTACTTC. Its protein is CASSVGDGPYEQYF.

This clonotype was counted a few times. V is TRBV5-1 and J is TRBJ2-7, with 9 bases aligning to TRBD2. The J segment lost 3 bases and the V segment lost 0 bases, leaving 7 bases of the junction unmatched. The CDR3 is made up of 16 amino acids. From germline, CDR1 is SGHRS and CDR2 YFSETQ. The CDR3 sequence is CASSLDPSSGGYEQYF. In DNA, the CDR3 is TGCGCCAGCAGCTTGGATCCCAGTAGCGGGGGCTACGAGCAGTACTTC. The full variable domain, rest sourced from reference TRBV5-1 and TRBJ2-7, is KAGVTQTPRYLIKTRGQQVTLSCSPISGHRSVSWYQQTPGQGLQFLFEYFSETQRNKGNFPGRFSGRQFSNSRSEMNVSTLELGDSALYLCASSLDPSSGGYEQYFGPGTRLTVT.

The chain links TRBV15 to TRBJ2-3, with 7 bases identical to TRBD2. The V gene's germline CDR1 is LNHNV and CDR2 YYDKDF (reference sequence). The V segment lost 3 bases and the J segment 1 base; nucleotides outside the gene matches: 7. CDR3 length: 16 amino acids. The CDR3 region is CATSSGGVGGTDTQYF. CDR3 nucleotides: TGTGCCACCAGCAGTGGGGGGGTTGGCGGCACAGATACGCAGTATTTT.

J is TRBJ2-7 and V is TRBV4-3; no firm D call. Per germline, CDR1 LGHNA and CDR2 YSLEER. CDR3 length: 14 amino acids. Trimming took 0 bases from V and 4 from J, leaving 10 bases between them. CDR3 sequence reads: CASSQDQVAYEQYF. The CDR3 nucleotides read TGCGCCAGCAGCCAAGATCAGGTTGCTTACGAGCAGTACTTC.

Many counts were recorded for this clonotype. The rearrangement uses TRBV5-6 and TRBJ1-1, with a tentative D call TRBD1 (5 bases). Trimming shortened V by 2 bases and J by 4 bases, and 9 bases separated the two germline ends. The germline V gene encodes CDR1 SGHDT and CDR2 YYEEEE. The CDR3 loop spans 13 amino acids. CDR3 DNA: TGTGCCAGCAGCTTCTATGGGGGCACTGAAGCTTTCTTT. It encodes CASSFYGGTEAFF.

This clonotype was found many times. This chain joins TRBV5-1 and TRBJ2-1, with D tentatively TRBD1 (6 bases). Germline V gene lookup returns CDR1 SGHRS and CDR2 YFSETQ. This CDR3 has 15 amino acids. The germline V and J ends were trimmed by 4 bases and 1 base, with 12 bases remaining between them. In nucleotides, the CDR3 is TGCGCCAGCAGCCTCAGGGGCGAGTCCTACAATGAGCAGTTCTTC. Protein product: CASSLRGESYNEQFF.

This clonotype was picked up a small number of times. DNA of the CDR3: TGTGCCAGCAAGACAGGGGAACCCAATCAGCCCCAGCATTTT. Translating it yields CASKTGEPNQPQHF. The chain has TRBV6-2 or TRBV6-3 and TRBJ1-5; TRBD1 agrees at 8 bases. There are 14 residues in the CDR3. The germline V gene has CDR1 MNHEY and CDR2 SVGEGT. V dropped 7 bases and J dropped 3; count of bases not matched to a gene: 5.

This clonotype has just a few counts. V and J are TRBV28 and TRBJ1-4; TRBD1 aligns across 8 bases. CDR3 length: 15 residues. Per germline, CDR1 MDHEN and CDR2 SYDVKM. V lost 5 bases and J lost 3; bases outside the gene matches: 5. The CDR3 coding sequence is TGTGCCAGCAGTACACAGGGGGATGCTAATGAAAAACTGTTTTTT. Translation: CASSTQGDANEKLFF.

This clonotype was found a few times. The V gene is TRBV5-1, the J gene TRBJ2-6; 9 nucleotides align to TRBD1. The germline gives CDR1 SGHRS, CDR2 YFSETQ. With V trimmed by 0 bases and J by 4 bases, 5 bases remained unmatched. This CDR3 region has 17 residues. The CDR3 spells CASSLAGQGTGANVLTF. The CDR3 nucleotides read TGCGCCAGCAGCTTGGCCGGACAGGGGACCGGGGCCAACGTCCTGACTTTC.

This clonotype came up many times. The gene calls are TRBV6-2 or TRBV6-3 and TRBJ2-3, with TRBD1 identical over 10 bases. CDR3 length: 14 amino acids. Trimming cost V 4 bases and J 4 bases; bases outside gene matches: 2. The V gene's germline CDR1 is MNHEY and CDR2 SVGEGT. CDR3 bases: TGTGCCAGCAGTTTTGGACAGGGGGCAGATACGCAGTATTTT. Amino acids: CASSFGQGADTQYF.

At least ten counts were recorded for this clonotype. The CDR3 DNA follows: TGTGCCAGCAGCTCATATTGGGCCAAGAACACCGGGGAGCTGTTTTTT. It specifies CASSSYWAKNTGELFF. J is TRBJ2-2 and V is TRBV7-9; D remains unclear. There are 16 residues in the CDR3. V was pared by 4 bases and J by 1 base, with 13 bases between. Per the germline V gene, CDR1 is SEHNR and CDR2 is FQNEAQ (reference sequence).